Below, one TCR beta chain is given with its context. Amplification used 60 V beta primers and 13 J beta primers. TCRdb's copy holds only in-frame clones and misses some; the assay was immunoSEQ multiplex PCR. The table lists about 96,000 clones, 75% to 85% of them singletons, with roughly 5.6% in the top ten. This record belongs to a study of glioma-infiltrating T cells after dendritic cell vaccination. The CDR3 loop spans 13 amino acids. Trimming took off 2 bases at V and 7 bases at J, with 12 bases between the two ends. Germline values: CDR1 SGHRS, CDR2 YFSETQ. The source of this sequence is a human donor with glioblastoma. The sample in question was blood, obtained before dendritic cell vaccination. The chain uses TRBV5-1 and TRBJ1-1, with D possibly being TRBD1 (6 bases). The CDR3 loop reads CASSLQGQGEAFF. The DNA of the CDR3 is TGCGCCAGCAGCTTACAGGGTCAGGGTGAAGCTTTCTTT.